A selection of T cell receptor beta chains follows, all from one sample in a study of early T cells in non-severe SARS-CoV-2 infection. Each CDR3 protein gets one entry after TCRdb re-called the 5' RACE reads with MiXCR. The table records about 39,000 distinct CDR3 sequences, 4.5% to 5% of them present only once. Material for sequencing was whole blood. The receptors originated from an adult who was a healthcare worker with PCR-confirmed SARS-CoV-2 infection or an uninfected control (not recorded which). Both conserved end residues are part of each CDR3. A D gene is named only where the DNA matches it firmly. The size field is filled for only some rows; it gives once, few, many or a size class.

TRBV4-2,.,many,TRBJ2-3,CASSQEGGGWGDTQYF,TGTGCCAGCAGCCAAGAGGGCGGAGGTTGGGGAGATACGCAGTATTTT
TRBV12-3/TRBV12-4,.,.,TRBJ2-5,CASNHLSAGQETQYF,TGTGCCAGCAACCATTTATCGGCAGGCCAAGAGACCCAGTACTTC
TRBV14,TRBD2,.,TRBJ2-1,CASSQDLRGRMDEQFF,TGTGCCAGCAGCCAAGATTTGCGGGGGAGGATGGATGAGCAGTTCTTC
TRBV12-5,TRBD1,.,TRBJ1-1,CASGLVIGTGYTEAFF,TGTGCTAGTGGTTTGGTAATCGGGACAGGGTACACTGAAGCTTTCTTT
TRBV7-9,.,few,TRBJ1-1,CASSSSHTEAFF,TGTGCCAGCAGCTCATCCCACACTGAAGCTTTCTTT
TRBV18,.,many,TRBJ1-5,CASSPSQGPNQPQHF,TGTGCCAGCTCACCTTCGCAGGGGCCTAATCAGCCCCAGCATTTT
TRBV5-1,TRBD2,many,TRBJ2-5,CASSLVASGQETQYF,TGCGCCAGCAGCTTGGTGGCTAGCGGGCAAGAGACCCAGTACTTC
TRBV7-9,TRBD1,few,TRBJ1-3,CASRPAEGQVSGNTIYF,TGTGCCAGCAGACCAGCTGAAGGACAGGTCTCTGGAAACACCATATATTTT
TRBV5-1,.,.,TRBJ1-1,CASSLDPTLNTEAFF,TGCGCCAGCAGCTTGGACCCTACACTGAACACTGAAGCTTTCTTT
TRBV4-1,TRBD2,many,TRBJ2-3,CASSREAGISTDTQYF,TGCGCCAGCAGCCGTGAAGCGGGGATTAGCACAGATACGCAGTATTTT
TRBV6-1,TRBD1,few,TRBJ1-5,CASRNRQGENQPQHF,TGTGCCAGCAGGAACAGACAGGGCGAAAATCAGCCCCAGCATTTT
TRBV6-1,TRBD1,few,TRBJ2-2,CASSESTGGVGELFF,TGTGCCAGCAGTGAAAGTACAGGGGGCGTGGGGGAGCTGTTTTTT
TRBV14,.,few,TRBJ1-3,CASSKLGAGNTIYF,TGTGCCAGCAGCAAGCTAGGGGCTGGAAACACCATATATTTT
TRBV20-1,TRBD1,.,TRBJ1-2,CSARAYRGSGYTF,TGCAGTGCTAGAGCCTACAGGGGGAGCGGCTACACCTTC
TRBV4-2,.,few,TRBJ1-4,CASSRQQNEKLFF,TGTGCCAGCAGCAGACAACAGAATGAAAAACTGTTTTTT
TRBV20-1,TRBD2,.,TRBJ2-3,CSALGGAGDSTDTQYF,TGCAGTGCTCTAGGGGGAGCGGGAGACAGCACAGATACGCAGTATTTT
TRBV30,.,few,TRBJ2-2,CAWTYSHTGELFF,TGTGCCTGGACCTACTCACACACCGGGGAGCTGTTTTTT
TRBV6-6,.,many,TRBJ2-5,CASSGAGLETQYF,TGTGCCAGCTCCGGCGCGGGTTTGGAGACCCAGTACTTC